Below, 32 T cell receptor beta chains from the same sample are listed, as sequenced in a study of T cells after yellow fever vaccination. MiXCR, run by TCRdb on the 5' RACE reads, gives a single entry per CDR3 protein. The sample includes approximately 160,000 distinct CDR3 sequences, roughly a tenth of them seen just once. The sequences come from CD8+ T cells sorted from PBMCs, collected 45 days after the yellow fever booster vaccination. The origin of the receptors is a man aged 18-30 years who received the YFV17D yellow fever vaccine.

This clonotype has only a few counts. CDR3 region: CASSLVTVKETQYF. The CDR3 DNA sequence: TGTGCCAGCAGCTTAGTAACGGTAAAAGAGACCCAGTACTTC. This chain joins TRBV11-2 and TRBJ2-5; D not resolved. This CDR3 region has 14 residues. Germline CDR1 and CDR2: SGHAT and FQNNGV. Trimming shortened V by 1 base and J by 3 bases, and 9 bases separated the two germline ends.

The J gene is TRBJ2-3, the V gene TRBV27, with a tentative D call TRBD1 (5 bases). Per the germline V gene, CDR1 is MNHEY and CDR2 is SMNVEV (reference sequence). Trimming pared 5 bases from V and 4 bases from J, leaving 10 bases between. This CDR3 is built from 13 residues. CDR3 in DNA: TGTGCCAGCAGTCCCCAGGGTCCAGATACGCAGTATTTT. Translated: CASSPQGPDTQYF.

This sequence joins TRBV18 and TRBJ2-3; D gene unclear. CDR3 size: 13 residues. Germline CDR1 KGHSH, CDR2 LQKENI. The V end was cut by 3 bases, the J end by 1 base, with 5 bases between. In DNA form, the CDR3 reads TGTGCCAGCTCACCCGATGGCACAGATACGCAGTATTTT. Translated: CASSPDGTDTQYF.

CDR3 residues: CASSVWVSGGTGELFF. The DNA of the CDR3 is TGTGCCAGCAGCGTTTGGGTCTCAGGAGGCACCGGGGAGCTGTTTTTT. This rearrangement joins TRBV9 to TRBJ2-2; TRBD2 might be the D (5 bases). Germline lookup yields CDR1 SGDLS and CDR2 YYNGEE. The CDR3 loop spans 16 amino acids. The ends were cut back, 2 bases at V and 4 bases at J, with 15 bases in the middle.

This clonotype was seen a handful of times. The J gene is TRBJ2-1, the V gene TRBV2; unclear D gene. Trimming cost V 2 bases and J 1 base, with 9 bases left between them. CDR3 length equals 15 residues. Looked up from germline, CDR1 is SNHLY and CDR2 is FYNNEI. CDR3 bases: TGTGCCAGCAGTGAATCGGACCTATCCTACAATGAGCAGTTCTTC. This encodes CASSESDLSYNEQFF.

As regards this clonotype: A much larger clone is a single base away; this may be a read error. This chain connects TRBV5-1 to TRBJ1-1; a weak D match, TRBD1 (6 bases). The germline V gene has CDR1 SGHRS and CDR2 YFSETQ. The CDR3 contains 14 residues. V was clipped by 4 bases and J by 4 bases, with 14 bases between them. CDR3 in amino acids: CASSPGTFTTEAFF. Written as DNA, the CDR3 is TGCGCCAGCAGCCCAGGGACATTTACCACTGAAGCTTTCTTT.

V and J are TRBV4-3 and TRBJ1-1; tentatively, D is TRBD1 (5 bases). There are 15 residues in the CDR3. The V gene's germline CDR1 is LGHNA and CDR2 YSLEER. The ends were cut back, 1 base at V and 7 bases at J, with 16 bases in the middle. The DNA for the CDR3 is TGCGCCAGCAGCCAAGGTGTGGGGCGCCGAGGTGAAGCTTTCTTT. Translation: CASSQGVGRRGEAFF.

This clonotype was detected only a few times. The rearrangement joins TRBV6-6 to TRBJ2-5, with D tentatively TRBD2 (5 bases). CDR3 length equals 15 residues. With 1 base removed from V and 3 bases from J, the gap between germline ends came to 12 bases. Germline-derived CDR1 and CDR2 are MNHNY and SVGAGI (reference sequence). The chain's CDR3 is CASSYWRAAEETQYF. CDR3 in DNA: TGTGCCAGCAGTTACTGGCGGGCGGCAGAAGAGACCCAGTACTTC.

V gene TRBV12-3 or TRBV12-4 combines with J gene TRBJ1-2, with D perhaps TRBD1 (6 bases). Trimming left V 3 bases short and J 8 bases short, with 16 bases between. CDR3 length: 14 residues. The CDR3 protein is CASSFRGQGYGYTF. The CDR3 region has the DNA TGTGCCAGCAGTTTTCGGGGCCAGGGGTACGGCTACACCTTC.

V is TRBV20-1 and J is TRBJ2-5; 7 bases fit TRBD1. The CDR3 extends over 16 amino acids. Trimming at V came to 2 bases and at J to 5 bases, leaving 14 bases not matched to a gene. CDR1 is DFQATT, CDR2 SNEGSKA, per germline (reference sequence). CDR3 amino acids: CSARTRQGRGRETQYF. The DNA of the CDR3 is TGCAGTGCTAGAACTAGACAGGGAAGGGGACGGGAGACCCAGTACTTC.

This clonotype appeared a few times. DNA of the CDR3: TGTGCCAGCAGCTCCGGACAGGGGGCGGACTATGGCTACACCTTC. Its protein product is CASSSGQGADYGYTF. The chain combines TRBV7-9 with TRBJ1-2; 11 bases match TRBD1. In germline, CDR1 is SEHNR, CDR2 FQNEAQ (reference sequence). The CDR3 extends over 15 amino acids. The V segment lost 4 bases and the J segment 3 bases; nucleotides outside the gene matches: 4.

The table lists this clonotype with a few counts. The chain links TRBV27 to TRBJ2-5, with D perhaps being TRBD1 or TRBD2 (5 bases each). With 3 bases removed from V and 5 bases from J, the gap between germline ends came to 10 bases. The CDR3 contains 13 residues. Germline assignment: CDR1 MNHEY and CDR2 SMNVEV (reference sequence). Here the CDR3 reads CASSLVWGETQYF. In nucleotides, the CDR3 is TGTGCCAGCAGTTTGGTCTGGGGGGAGACCCAGTACTTC.

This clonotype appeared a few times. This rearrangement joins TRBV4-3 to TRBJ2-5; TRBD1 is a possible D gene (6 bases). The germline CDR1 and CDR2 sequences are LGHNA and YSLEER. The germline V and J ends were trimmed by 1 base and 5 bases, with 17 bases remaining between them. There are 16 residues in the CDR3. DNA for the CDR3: TGCGCCAGCAGCCAAGGAGGACAGATAGGTCCGGAGACCCAGTACTTC. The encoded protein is CASSQGGQIGPETQYF.

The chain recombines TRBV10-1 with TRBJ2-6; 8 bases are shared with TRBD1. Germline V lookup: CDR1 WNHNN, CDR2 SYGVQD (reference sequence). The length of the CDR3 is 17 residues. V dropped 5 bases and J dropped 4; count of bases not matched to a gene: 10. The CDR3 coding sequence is TGCGCCAGCAGTCCAGGGGGCATAGTACTAGGGGCCAACGTCCTGACTTTC. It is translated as CASSPGGIVLGANVLTF.

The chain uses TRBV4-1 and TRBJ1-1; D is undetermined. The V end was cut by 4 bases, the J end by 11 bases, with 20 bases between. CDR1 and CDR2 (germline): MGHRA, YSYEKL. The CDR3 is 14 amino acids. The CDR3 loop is CASSPPRAGWRAFF. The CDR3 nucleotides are TGCGCCAGCAGCCCCCCACGGGCGGGGTGGAGGGCTTTCTTT.

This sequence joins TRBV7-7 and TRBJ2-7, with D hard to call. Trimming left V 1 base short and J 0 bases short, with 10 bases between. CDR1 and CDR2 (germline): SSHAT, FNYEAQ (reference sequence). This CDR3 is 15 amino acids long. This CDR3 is CASSLGSPSSYEQYF. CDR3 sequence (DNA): TGTGCCAGCAGCTTAGGCTCGCCAAGCTCCTACGAGCAGTACTTC.

CDR3 nucleotide sequence: TGTGCCAGCAGTGTAGGGTACTATGGCTACACCTTC. It encodes CASSVGYYGYTF. The chain employs TRBV25-1 and TRBJ1-2; D ambiguous. CDR3 size: 12 residues. Trimming took 4 bases from V and 3 from J, leaving 6 bases between them. CDR1 and CDR2 (germline): MGHDK, SYGVNS.

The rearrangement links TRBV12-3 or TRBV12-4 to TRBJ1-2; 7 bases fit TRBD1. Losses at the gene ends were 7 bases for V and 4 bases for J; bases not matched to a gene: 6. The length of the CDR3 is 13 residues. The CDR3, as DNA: TGTGCCAGCACCGACAGGGTTGGCTATGGCTACACCTTC. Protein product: CASTDRVGYGYTF.

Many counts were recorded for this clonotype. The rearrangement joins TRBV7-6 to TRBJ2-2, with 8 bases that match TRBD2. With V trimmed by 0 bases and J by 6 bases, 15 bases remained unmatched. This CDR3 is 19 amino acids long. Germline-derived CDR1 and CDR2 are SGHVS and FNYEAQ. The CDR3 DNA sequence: TGTGCCAGCAGCTTAGCCCACTTCCGGGCGGGGGGAGTGGCCGGGGAGCTGTTTTTT. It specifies CASSLAHFRAGGVAGELFF.

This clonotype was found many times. CDR3 protein: CASSSDPSYEQYF. CDR3 DNA sequence: TGTGCCAGCAGCTCTGACCCGTCCTACGAGCAGTACTTC. The rearrangement joins TRBV7-6 to TRBJ2-7; D call uncertain. The CDR3 is 13 amino acids. The germline CDR1 and CDR2 sequences are SGHVS and FNYEAQ. V shed 4 bases and J shed 1 base, with 8 bases lying between them.

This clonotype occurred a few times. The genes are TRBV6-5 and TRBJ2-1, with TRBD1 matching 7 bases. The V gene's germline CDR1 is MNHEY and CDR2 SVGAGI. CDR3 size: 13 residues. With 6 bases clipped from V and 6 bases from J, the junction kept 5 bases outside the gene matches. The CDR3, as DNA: TGTGCCAGCAGCCCGACAGGGTCCAATGAGCAGTTCTTC. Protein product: CASSPTGSNEQFF.

The CDR3 sequence is CASSTPRGDTQYF. CDR3 coding DNA: TGCGCCAGCAGCACTCCGAGGGGAGATACGCAGTATTTT. V usage is TRBV5-1 and J usage is TRBJ2-3; D tentatively fits TRBD1 or TRBD2 (5 bases each). V lost 4 bases and J lost 5, with 11 bases in between. The germline V gene encodes CDR1 SGHRS and CDR2 YFSETQ. There are 13 residues in the CDR3.

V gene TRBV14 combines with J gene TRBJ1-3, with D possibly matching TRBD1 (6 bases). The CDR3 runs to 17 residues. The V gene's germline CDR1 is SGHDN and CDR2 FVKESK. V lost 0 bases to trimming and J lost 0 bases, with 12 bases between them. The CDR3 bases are TGTGCCAGCAGCCAAGAGATACAGGGCCACTCTGGAAACACCATATATTTT. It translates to CASSQEIQGHSGNTIYF. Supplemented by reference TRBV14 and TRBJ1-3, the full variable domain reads EAGVTQFPSHSVIEKGQTVTLRCDPISGHDNLYWYRRVMGKEIKFLLHFVKESKQDESGMPNNRFLAERTGGTYSTLKVQPAELEDSGVYFCASSQEIQGHSGNTIYFGEGSWLTVV.

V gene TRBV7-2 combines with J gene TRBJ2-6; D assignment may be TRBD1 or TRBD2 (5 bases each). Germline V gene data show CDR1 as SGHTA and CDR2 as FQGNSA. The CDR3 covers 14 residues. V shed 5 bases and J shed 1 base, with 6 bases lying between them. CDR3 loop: CASSGGSGANVLTF. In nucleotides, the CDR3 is TGTGCCAGCAGCGGGGGATCTGGGGCCAACGTCCTGACTTTC.

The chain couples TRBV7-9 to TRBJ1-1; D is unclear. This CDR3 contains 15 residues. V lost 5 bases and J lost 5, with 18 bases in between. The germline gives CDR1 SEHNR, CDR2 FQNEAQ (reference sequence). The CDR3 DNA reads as TGTGCCAGCAGCCCATCACACTCCTGGGAGACTGAAGCTTTCTTT. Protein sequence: CASSPSHSWETEAFF.

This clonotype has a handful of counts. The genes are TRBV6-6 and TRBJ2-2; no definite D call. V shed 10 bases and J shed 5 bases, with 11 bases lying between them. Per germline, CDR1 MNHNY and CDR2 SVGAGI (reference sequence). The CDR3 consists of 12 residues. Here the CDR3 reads CATSPPTGELFF. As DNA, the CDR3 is TGTGCCACCTCCCCTCCGACCGGGGAGCTGTTTTTT.

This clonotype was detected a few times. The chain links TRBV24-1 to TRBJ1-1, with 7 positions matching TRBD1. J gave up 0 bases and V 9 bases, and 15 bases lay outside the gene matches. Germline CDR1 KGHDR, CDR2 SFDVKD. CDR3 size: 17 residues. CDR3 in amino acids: CATRAVRTGNMNTEAFF. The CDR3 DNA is TGTGCCACCCGAGCCGTGAGGACAGGTAACATGAACACTGAAGCTTTCTTT.

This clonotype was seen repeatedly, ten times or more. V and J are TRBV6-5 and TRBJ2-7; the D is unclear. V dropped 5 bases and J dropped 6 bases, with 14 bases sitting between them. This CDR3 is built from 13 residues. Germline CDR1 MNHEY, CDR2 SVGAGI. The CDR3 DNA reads TGTGCCAGCAGTCCGCGGATTGAAGCCGAGCAGTACGTC. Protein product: CASSPRIEAEQYV.

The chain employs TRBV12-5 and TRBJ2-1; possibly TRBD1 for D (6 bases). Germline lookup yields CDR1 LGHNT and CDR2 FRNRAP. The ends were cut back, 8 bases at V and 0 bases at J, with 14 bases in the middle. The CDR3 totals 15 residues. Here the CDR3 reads CASHPGGTSYNEQFF. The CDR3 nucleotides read TGTGCTAGTCACCCTGGGGGCACCTCCTACAATGAGCAGTTCTTC.

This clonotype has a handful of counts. The CDR3 sequence is CASSLVTGMTDTQYF. CDR3 DNA sequence: TGTGCCAGCAGCTTAGTAACAGGGATGACAGATACGCAGTATTTT. This sequence joins TRBV7-9 and TRBJ2-3; a possible D gene is TRBD1 (6 bases). The CDR3 runs to 15 residues. Germline loops: CDR1 SEHNR, CDR2 FQNEAQ (reference sequence). With 1 base removed from V and 3 bases from J, the gap between germline ends came to 11 bases.

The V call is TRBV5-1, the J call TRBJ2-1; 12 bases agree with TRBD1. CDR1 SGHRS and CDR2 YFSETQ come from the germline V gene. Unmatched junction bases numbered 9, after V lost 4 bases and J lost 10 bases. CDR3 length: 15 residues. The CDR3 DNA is TGCGCCAGCAGCCTCGGGACAGGGGGCGCCCGGGAGCAGTTCTTC. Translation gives CASSLGTGGAREQFF. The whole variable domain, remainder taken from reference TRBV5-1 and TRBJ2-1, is KAGVTQTPRYLIKTRGQQVTLSCSPISGHRSVSWYQQTPGQGLQFLFEYFSETQRNKGNFPGRFSGRQFSNSRSEMNVSTLELGDSALYLCASSLGTGGAREQFFGPGTRLTVL.

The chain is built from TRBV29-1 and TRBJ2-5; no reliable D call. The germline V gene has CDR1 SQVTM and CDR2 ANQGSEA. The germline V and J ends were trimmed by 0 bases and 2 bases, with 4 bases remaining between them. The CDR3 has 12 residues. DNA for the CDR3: TGCAGCGTTGAAGATAAGCAAGAGACCCAGTACTTC. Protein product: CSVEDKQETQYF.